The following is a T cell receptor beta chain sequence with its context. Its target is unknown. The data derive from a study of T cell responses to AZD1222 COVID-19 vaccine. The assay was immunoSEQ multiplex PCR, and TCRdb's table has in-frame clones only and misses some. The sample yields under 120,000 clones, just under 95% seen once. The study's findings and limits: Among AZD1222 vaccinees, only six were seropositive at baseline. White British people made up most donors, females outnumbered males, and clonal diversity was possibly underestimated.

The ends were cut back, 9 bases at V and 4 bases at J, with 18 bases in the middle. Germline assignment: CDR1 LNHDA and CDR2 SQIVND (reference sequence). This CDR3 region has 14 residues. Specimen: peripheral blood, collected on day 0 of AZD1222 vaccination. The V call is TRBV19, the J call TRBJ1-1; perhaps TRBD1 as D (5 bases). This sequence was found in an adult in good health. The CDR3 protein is CASRGEARGTEAFF. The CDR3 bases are TGTGCCAGCCGAGGGGAGGCGAGGGGCACTGAAGCTTTCTTT.